The TCR beta chain under discussion was sequenced for a study of cytomegalovirus exposure and HLA in healthy donors. At the level of the study: About 77 million unique TCRs from HLA-typed donors made up an early data release. Overall study results and limits: Across donors, most TCRs were seen rarely, yet some public ones were widespread.

Researchers ran the PCR with 60 Vbeta and 13 Jbeta primers. Libraries were prepared by immunoSEQ multiplex PCR; TCRdb keeps only in-frame clonotypes and omits some of them. The table shows 100,000 or so clones, with approximately 76% occurring only once. Regarding this clone: No antigen is known for it.

Per germline, CDR1 SGHTA and CDR2 FQGNSA. The CDR3 runs 16 residues. V gave up 1 base and J gave up 5 bases; unmatched junction bases: 9. This chain uses TRBV7-2 with TRBJ2-5, with 8 bases fitting TRBD2. Specimen: PBMCs. The receptor was isolated from a young man in good health and CMV-seropositive. For the CDR3, the DNA is TGTGCCAGCAGCTTAGAGGCGGGGGGACTAGGGGAGACCCAGTACTTC. Translation gives CASSLEAGGLGETQYF.